Described below is a single T cell receptor (beta chain) sequence and its context. Its antigen is not known. This sample is drawn from a study of a mutant IDH1 vaccine in newly diagnosed glioma. Study background: Treated patients comprised approximately 62% males and approximately 38% females, mean age about 38 years. Those enrolled had earlier been treated with radiotherapy, temozolomide, or both, mostly both.

Sequencing was performed with immunoSEQ multiplex PCR; in TCRdb, only in-frame clones are kept and a portion is missing. This sample yields some 100,000 clones, of which roughly 80% are seen a single time; approximately 7% belongs to the top ten. Whole-study results and caveats: Shifts in the top peripheral T cell clonotypes seemed unrelated to pseudoprogression. There were vaccine-induced immune responses in roughly 92% of the patients.

Time point: baseline, week 1 (first vaccination visit). The sample's treatment: pre-vaccination baseline after standard-of-care therapy. The material was PBMCs, obtained from a glioma patient treated with radiotherapy, temozolomide or both. This clonotype was obtained from a woman aged 45 to 65 with glioma.

This CDR3 reads CASSTGTVFSYEQYF. CDR3 sequence (DNA): TGTGCCAGCAGCACCGGGACAGTCTTCTCCTACGAGCAGTACTTC. The chain carries TRBV28 and TRBJ2-7; 7 nucleotides match TRBD1. Looked up from germline, CDR1 is MDHEN and CDR2 is SYDVKM. J gave up 0 bases and V 6 bases, and 8 bases lay outside the gene matches. The CDR3 length is 15 residues.